The 24 T cell receptor beta chains below were found in one sample sequenced in a study of blood T cell repertoires in COVID-19. Clones were read by immunoSEQ multiplex PCR, and TCRdb kept only the in-frame ones, dropping some. The sample carries some 250,000 clones, about 85% recorded once. Sequences were obtained from peripheral blood. These receptors were taken from a man in his 60s who had recovered from COVID-19.

This clone occurred once. The chain couples TRBV7-9 to TRBJ1-6; D unresolved. V lost 1 base and J 12 bases, leaving 4 bases between the germline ends. CDR1 and CDR2 from the germline V gene are SEHNR and FQNEAQ (reference sequence). This CDR3 has 11 amino acids. CDR3 nucleotides: TGTGCCAGCAGCTTAGGCGAACCCCTCCACTTT. Amino acid sequence: CASSLGEPLHF. The entire variable domain, with the rest obtained from reference TRBV7-9 and TRBJ1-6, is as follows: DTGVSQNPRHKITKRGQNVTFRCDPISEHNRLYWYRQTLGQGPEFLTYFQNEAQLEKSRLLSDRFSAERPKGSFSTLEIQRTEQGDSAMYLCASSLGEPLHFGNGTRLTVT.

This clone was found once. The chain links TRBV15 to TRBJ2-1, with 7 nucleotides matching TRBD1. The J segment lost 3 bases and the V segment lost 3 bases, leaving 5 bases of the junction unmatched. This CDR3 has 15 residues. CDR1 LNHNV and CDR2 YYDKDF come from the germline V gene (reference sequence). The DNA for the CDR3 is TGTGCCACCAGCAGTGAGGACAGGAACTACAATGAGCAGTTCTTC. Protein product: CATSSEDRNYNEQFF. Looking up the rest from reference TRBV15 and TRBJ2-1 gives the full variable domain: DAMVIQNPRYQVTQFGKPVTLSCSQTLNHNVMYWYQQKSSQAPKLLFHYYDKDFNNEADTPDNFQSRRPNTSFCFLDIRSPGLGDTAMYLCATSSEDRNYNEQFFGPGTRLTVL.

CDR3 sequence (DNA): TGTGCCAGCAGCGCGGGGAGACCTAATGAAAAACTGTTTTTT. Protein product: CASSAGRPNEKLFF. V is TRBV5-4 and J is TRBJ1-4; no reliable D call. V dropped 4 bases and J dropped 3 bases, with 10 bases sitting between them. The germline V gene encodes CDR1 SGHNT and CDR2 YYREEE (reference sequence). The length of the CDR3 is 14 residues.

The J gene is TRBJ2-3, the V gene TRBV14; TRBD2 agrees at 7 bases. Per the germline V gene, CDR1 is SGHDN and CDR2 is FVKESK. There are 13 residues in the CDR3. V shed 6 bases and J 5 bases; nucleotides not matched to a gene: 5. CDR3: CASRPAGLDTQYF. Here the CDR3 DNA reads TGTGCCAGCAGACCAGCGGGGTTAGATACGCAGTATTTT. Combining the CDR3 with reference TRBV14 and TRBJ2-3 gives the whole variable domain EAGVTQFPSHSVIEKGQTVTLRCDPISGHDNLYWYRRVMGKEIKFLLHFVKESKQDESGMPNNRFLAERTGGTYSTLKVQPAELEDSGVYFCASRPAGLDTQYFGPGTRLTVL.

This sequence joins TRBV9 and TRBJ1-5; 10 bases fit TRBD1. V was clipped by 3 bases and J by 7 bases; unmatched bases: 7. CDR1 SGDLS and CDR2 YYNGEE come from the germline V gene. This CDR3 comprises 15 residues. CDR3 sequence: CASSGGTGEWQPQHF. CDR3 sequence (DNA): TGTGCCAGCAGCGGAGGGACAGGGGAATGGCAGCCCCAGCATTTT.

This chain links TRBV18 with TRBJ2-7; 9 bases are a match to TRBD1. Germline V gene lookup returns CDR1 KGHSH and CDR2 LQKENI. Germline trimming cut 3 bases from V and 2 bases from J; bases unmatched to any gene: 5. The CDR3 is 15 amino acids. CDR3 protein: CASSPGQGTPYEQYF. The CDR3 DNA follows: TGTGCCAGCTCACCCGGACAGGGGACCCCCTACGAGCAGTACTTC.

The chain couples TRBV5-8 to TRBJ2-1, with TRBD2 identical over 15 bases. Trimming at V came to 0 bases and at J to 3 bases, leaving 7 bases not matched to a gene. Per the germline V gene, CDR1 is SGHTS and CDR2 is YDEGEE. This CDR3 contains 19 residues. The CDR3 loop is CASSLDDWTSGGVYNEQFF. CDR3 sequence (DNA): TGTGCCAGCAGCTTGGATGATTGGACTAGCGGGGGGGTCTACAATGAGCAGTTCTTC.

V and J are TRBV10-3 and TRBJ2-7; the match to TRBD2 covers 8 bases. The CDR3 is 15 residues long. V was pared by 2 bases and J by 7 bases, with 10 bases of the junction left unmatched. The germline V gene encodes CDR1 ENHRY and CDR2 SYGVKD. The CDR3 nucleotides are TGTGCCATCAGTGAGGAACCGGGACCGGGGGGGGAGCAGTACGTC. It translates to CAISEEPGPGGEQYV.

The chain has TRBV13 and TRBJ2-1, with TRBD1 as a possible D gene (5 bases). Trimming removed 4 bases from V and 2 bases from J, with 18 bases in between. In germline, CDR1 is PRHDT, CDR2 FYEKMQ (reference sequence). The CDR3 is made up of 17 amino acids. The DNA for the CDR3 is TGTGCCAGCAGCTCAGAGACGGGCAGGGTACCCTACAATGAGCAGTTCTTC. Its protein is CASSSETGRVPYNEQFF.

The chain joins TRBV25-1 to TRBJ2-4, with TRBD2 as a possible D gene (7 bases). V dropped 6 bases and J dropped 8 bases, with 23 bases sitting between them. Germline values: CDR1 MGHDK, CDR2 SYGVNS. The CDR3 totals 16 residues. The CDR3 reads CASRSLGGAREDIQYF. The CDR3 coding sequence is TGTGCCAGCAGATCCTTGGGGGGGGCGCGTGAAGACATTCAGTACTTC.

This chain connects TRBV18 to TRBJ1-3; perhaps TRBD1 as D (5 bases). CDR3 length: 17 residues. From germline, CDR1 is KGHSH and CDR2 LQKENI. V was trimmed by 0 bases and J by 2 bases, leaving 14 bases between them. CDR3 sequence: CASSPPFQGRPGNTIYF. DNA for the CDR3: TGTGCCAGCTCACCACCTTTTCAGGGCCGACCTGGAAACACCATATATTTT.

This clone has only a few counts. V gene TRBV6-5 combines with J gene TRBJ2-3; TRBD2 matches 8 bases. CDR1 is MNHEY, CDR2 SVGAGI, per germline. This CDR3 region has 15 residues. Losses at the gene ends were 8 bases for V and 0 bases for J; bases not matched to a gene: 7. The DNA for the CDR3 is TGTGCCAGCGCGCGGGGGGCGGTTAGCACAGATACGCAGTATTTT. It translates to CASARGAVSTDTQYF.

The chain has TRBV5-6 and TRBJ2-7, with D possibly being TRBD1 (5 bases). The CDR3 loop spans 15 amino acids. In germline, CDR1 is SGHDT, CDR2 YYEEEE. Trimming cost V 0 bases and J 1 base, with 11 bases left between them. The chain's CDR3 is CASSLGRVVSYEQYV. The CDR3, as DNA: TGTGCCAGCAGCTTGGGCAGGGTGGTTTCCTACGAGCAGTACGTC.

This chain connects TRBV5-5 to TRBJ1-1; the match to TRBD1 covers 10 bases. Germline loops: CDR1 SGHKS, CDR2 YYEKEE (reference sequence). Germline trimming cut 3 bases from V and 4 bases from J; bases unmatched to any gene: 9. The CDR3 is 16 amino acids. The CDR3 DNA reads as TGTGCCAGCAGCTGGCGGGGACAGGGGCGAGGCACTGAAGCTTTCTTT. Protein product: CASSWRGQGRGTEAFF.

The V call is TRBV6-6, the J call TRBJ1-2; 8 nucleotides match TRBD1. Germline V CDR1 and CDR2: MNHNY, SVGAGI (reference sequence). This CDR3 has 18 residues. V was pared by 5 bases and J by 1 base, with 15 bases of the junction left unmatched. The CDR3 reads CASSPRPQQGVVNYGYTF. The CDR3, as DNA: TGTGCCAGCAGTCCGCGACCACAACAGGGGGTGGTTAACTATGGCTACACCTTC.

The V gene is TRBV29-1, the J gene TRBJ2-7, with D possibly TRBD2 on 5 matching bases. CDR3 length: 13 residues. V gave up 4 bases and J gave up 2 bases, with 12 bases separating them. CDR1 is SQVTM, CDR2 ANQGSEA, per germline. CDR3 DNA: TGCAGCGTTGCGGGGTCGCCTACCTACGAGCAGTACTTC. As protein: CSVAGSPTYEQYF.

The V and J genes are TRBV15 and TRBJ2-7, with TRBD1 identical over 8 bases. V dropped 4 bases and J dropped 3; count of bases not matched to a gene: 5. The CDR3 has 14 amino acids. Germline values: CDR1 LNHNV, CDR2 YYDKDF (reference sequence). CDR3 region: CATSIGGQGYEQYV. The CDR3 nucleotides read TGTGCCACCAGCATCGGAGGACAGGGCTACGAGCAGTACGTC.

The rearrangement uses TRBV18 and TRBJ1-6, with 8 bases matching TRBD1. V shed 2 bases and J 12 bases; nucleotides not matched to a gene: 6. Germline V gene sequence: CDR1 KGHSH, CDR2 LQKENI. The CDR3 totals 14 residues. The CDR3 is CASSPGTGVGPLHF. In DNA, the CDR3 is TGTGCCAGCTCACCAGGGACAGGAGTTGGACCCCTCCACTTT.

V is TRBV5-1 and J is TRBJ1-4, with 11 positions matching TRBD1. Germline CDR1 SGHRS, CDR2 YFSETQ. This CDR3 region has 16 residues. V trimming: 0 bases; J trimming: 7 bases; junction bases outside the gene matches: 5. The CDR3 protein is CASSLGTGGGSEKLFF. The DNA of the CDR3 is TGCGCCAGCAGCTTGGGGACAGGGGGCGGTAGTGAAAAACTGTTTTTT.

This clone was observed a single time. This rearrangement joins TRBV9 to TRBJ1-6, with 9 bases matching TRBD1. CDR1 and CDR2 (germline): SGDLS, YYNGEE. This CDR3 is 19 amino acids long. Trimming took 4 bases from V and 6 from J; bases not matched to a gene: 17. The CDR3 here is CASSKWGTGLLTFNSPLHF. The CDR3 DNA is TGTGCCAGCAGCAAGTGGGGGACAGGGTTACTAACATTTAATTCACCCCTCCACTTT.

This chain links TRBV3-1 (or the pseudogene TRBV3-2) with TRBJ2-1; unclear D gene. Trimming shortened V by 0 bases and J by 8 bases, and 5 bases separated the two germline ends. This CDR3 has 12 amino acids. CDR1 is LGHDT, CDR2 YNNKEL, per germline (reference sequence). The DNA of the CDR3 is TGTGCCAGCAGCCAAGACAGGTATGAGCAGTTCTTC. Encoded protein: CASSQDRYEQFF.

The V call is TRBV6-2 or TRBV6-3, the J call TRBJ1-5; possible D gene TRBD1, 5 bases. The CDR3 runs to 15 residues. Per the germline V gene, CDR1 is MNHEY and CDR2 is SVGEGT. V lost 2 bases and J 6 bases, leaving 14 bases between the germline ends. CDR3 amino acids: CASSYHTGMGQPQHF. CDR3 nucleotide sequence: TGTGCCAGCAGTTACCATACAGGAATGGGTCAGCCCCAGCATTTT.

The chain carries TRBV24-1 and TRBJ2-1, with 7 bases that match TRBD2. The trim removed 5 bases at V and 4 bases at J, leaving 4 bases unmatched. This CDR3 has 14 amino acids. Germline CDR1 reads KGHDR; CDR2 reads SFDVKD. The CDR3 coding sequence is TGTGCCACCAGTGCCTCAGCGGGGTACAATGAGCAGTTCTTC. Its protein is CATSASAGYNEQFF.

This chain joins TRBV28 and TRBJ1-4, with D tentatively TRBD1 (6 bases). The V gene lost 7 bases and the J gene lost 8 bases, with 17 bases spanning the gap. CDR3 size: 14 residues. CDR1 MDHEN and CDR2 SYDVKM come from the germline V gene. The CDR3, as DNA: TGTGCCAGCACCCAGGCGGGGGGGCGGGAAAAACTGTTTTTT. It yields the protein CASTQAGGREKLFF.